One sample yielded the 27 T cell receptor beta chains listed below, sequenced in a study of CD8 T cells in ankylosing spondylitis. TCRdb passed the 5' RACE reads through MiXCR, listing each CDR3 protein once. The data contain 90,000 to 120,000 distinct CDR3 sequences, around 24% of them singletons. Sequenced sample: synovial fluid, either unsorted or a sorted T cell fraction (not recorded which). Receptors originate from a male donor with ankylosing spondylitis.

This clonotype was recorded a few times. V gene TRBV10-1 combines with J gene TRBJ1-1; no firm D call. Looked up from germline, CDR1 is WNHNN and CDR2 is SYGVQD (reference sequence). CDR3 length: 13 residues. The V end was cut by 8 bases, the J end by 0 bases, with 10 bases between. The CDR3 protein is CASHPYLNTEAFF. The DNA of the CDR3 is TGCGCCAGCCATCCGTATCTGAACACTGAAGCTTTCTTT.

This clonotype was detected ten times or more. The rearrangement joins TRBV3-1 to TRBJ1-3, with D uncertain. Germline loops: CDR1 LGHDT, CDR2 YNNKEL (reference sequence). This CDR3 is built from 14 residues. The ends were cut back, 2 bases at V and 4 bases at J, with 9 bases in the middle. CDR3: CASSQTALGNTIYF. In DNA form, the CDR3 reads TGTGCCAGCAGCCAAACGGCCCTAGGAAACACCATATATTTT.

This chain uses TRBV20-1 with TRBJ2-7; D remains unclear. This CDR3 is 13 amino acids long. V lost 3 bases, J lost 2 bases, and 11 bases lay in between. Per the germline V gene, CDR1 is DFQATT and CDR2 is SNEGSKA (reference sequence). This CDR3 reads CSASLRTPYEQYF. The DNA of the CDR3 is TGCAGTGCTAGTTTACGGACCCCCTACGAGCAGTACTTC.

The rearrangement joins TRBV7-2 to TRBJ2-3; 9 bases are shared with TRBD1. CDR3 size: 15 residues. Per the germline V gene, CDR1 is SGHTA and CDR2 is FQGNSA. Trimming removed 1 base from V and 5 bases from J; junction bases left unmatched: 4. The CDR3: CASSLGDRAGDTQYF. The CDR3 nucleotides are TGTGCCAGCAGCTTAGGGGACAGGGCGGGAGATACGCAGTATTTT.

The rearrangement uses TRBV24-1 and TRBJ2-2; D not certain. Germline-derived CDR1 and CDR2 are KGHDR and SFDVKD. V lost 0 bases to trimming and J lost 0 bases, with 7 bases between them. The CDR3 has 16 residues. The CDR3 reads CATSDLGEANTGELFF. CDR3 DNA: TGTGCCACCAGTGATTTGGGAGAGGCGAACACCGGGGAGCTGTTTTTT.

This rearrangement joins TRBV5-1 to TRBJ1-2; no clear D gene. CDR1 SGHRS and CDR2 YFSETQ come from the germline V gene. V lost 3 bases and J 8 bases, leaving 11 bases between the germline ends. This CDR3 has 12 residues. CDR3 bases: TGCGCCAGCAGCTGGGATGATAGCGGCTACACCTTC. Amino acids: CASSWDDSGYTF.

The V call is TRBV7-9, the J call TRBJ2-1; 7 bases are shared with TRBD1. After removal of 3 bases from V and 0 bases from J, the junction contained 2 bases not matched to a gene. From germline, CDR1 is SEHNR and CDR2 FQNEAQ (reference sequence). CDR3 length equals 15 residues. As DNA, the CDR3 is TGTGCCAGCAGCTTTAGGGACAGCTCCTACAATGAGCAGTTCTTC. This gives the protein CASSFRDSSYNEQFF.

This clonotype was seen a handful of times. The chain uses TRBV6-6 and TRBJ1-1; 8 bases match TRBD1. Germline V gene lookup returns CDR1 MNHNY and CDR2 SVGAGI (reference sequence). CDR3 size: 13 residues. Trimming at V came to 0 bases and at J to 7 bases, leaving 1 base not matched to a gene. The CDR3 nucleotides read TGTGCCAGCAGTTACTCGACAGGGGTTGAAGCTTTCTTT. It is translated as CASSYSTGVEAFF.

This chain uses TRBV2 with TRBJ2-2; possible D gene TRBD1, 5 bases. V lost 4 bases and J lost 3, with 9 bases in between. The CDR3 sequence is 14 residues long. Germline CDR1 is SNHLY and CDR2 is FYNNEI. CDR3 residues: CASSVTAHTGELFF. The DNA for the CDR3 is TGTGCCAGCAGTGTGACAGCCCACACCGGGGAGCTGTTTTTT.

The chain couples TRBV12-3 or TRBV12-4 to TRBJ1-1; D possibly corresponds to TRBD1 (6 bases). This CDR3 has 16 residues. V was trimmed by 6 bases and J by 2 bases, leaving 19 bases between them. The CDR3 sequence: CASRHFSGQTNTEAFF. In DNA, the CDR3 is TGTGCCAGCAGGCATTTCTCGGGACAAACAAACACTGAAGCTTTCTTT.

The rearrangement joins TRBV6-1 to TRBJ2-1; 9 bases map to TRBD1. The CDR3 runs 14 residues. The ends lost 6 bases at V and 8 bases at J; junction bases unmatched: 8. The germline V gene encodes CDR1 MNHNS and CDR2 SASEGT. In nucleotides, the CDR3 is TGTGCCAGCAGCCACACAGGGGGCTGGGATGAGCAGTTCTTC. It yields the protein CASSHTGGWDEQFF.

The rearrangement uses TRBV5-1 and TRBJ1-5, with no clear D. V was shortened by 4 bases and J by 1 base, with 12 bases between the two germline ends. Germline-derived CDR1 and CDR2 are SGHRS and YFSETQ. This CDR3 comprises 15 residues. In DNA form, the CDR3 reads TGCGCCAGCAGCCAAGGAGGCACCAGCAATCAGCCCCAGCATTTT. It yields the protein CASSQGGTSNQPQHF.

This chain uses TRBV20-1 with TRBJ2-3; 8 bases match TRBD1. Germline-derived CDR1 and CDR2 are DFQATT and SNEGSKA (reference sequence). V lost 5 bases to trimming and J lost 3 bases; unmatched junction nucleotides: 7. This CDR3 spans 14 amino acids. The CDR3 sequence: CSAPTGGWTDTQYF. CDR3 nucleotide sequence: TGCAGTGCTCCTACAGGGGGATGGACAGATACGCAGTATTTT.

This clonotype was found a few times. The J gene is TRBJ2-2, the V gene TRBV6-1; 10 positions match TRBD1. The length of the CDR3 is 15 residues. The germline CDR1 and CDR2 sequences are MNHNS and SASEGT. J gave up 3 bases and V 7 bases, and 5 bases lay outside the gene matches. CDR3 in DNA: TGTGCCAGCACCCGAGGGACAGGGGACACCGGGGAGCTGTTTTTT. Translation gives CASTRGTGDTGELFF.

The CDR3: CASSRGTLQETQYF. The CDR3 DNA is TGTGCCAGCAGTCGGGGGACCCTACAAGAGACCCAGTACTTC. V is TRBV7-2 and J is TRBJ2-5, with D perhaps TRBD2 (6 bases). Trimming shortened V by 6 bases and J by 2 bases, and 13 bases separated the two germline ends. In germline, CDR1 is SGHTA, CDR2 FQGNSA. The CDR3 totals 14 residues.

This clonotype occurred a few times. The chain has TRBV6-5 and TRBJ1-2; possible D gene TRBD1, 5 bases. The CDR3 is 15 amino acids. Deletions cut 3 bases from V and 4 bases from J, with 15 bases between. Germline-derived CDR1 and CDR2 are MNHEY and SVGAGI. In DNA, the CDR3 is TGTGCCAGCAGTTATACCCAGGGAATAGGCTATGGCTACACCTTC. This sequence encodes CASSYTQGIGYGYTF.

This clonotype was observed a few times. This chain joins TRBV7-2 and TRBJ1-1; D is unclear. The CDR3 runs 14 residues. V gave up 6 bases and J gave up 2 bases, with 13 bases separating them. Germline V gene data show CDR1 as SGHTA and CDR2 as FQGNSA. The CDR3 is CASSKEDGNTEAFF. The CDR3 nucleotides are TGTGCCAGCAGTAAGGAGGACGGTAACACTGAAGCTTTCTTT.

The chain combines TRBV7-9 with TRBJ1-1; D gene ambiguous. Trimming took off 5 bases at V and 1 base at J, with 11 bases between the two ends. This CDR3 comprises 14 residues. Germline values: CDR1 SEHNR, CDR2 FQNEAQ (reference sequence). DNA of the CDR3: TGTGCCAGCAGCGGCGGGATTCAGAACACTGAAGCTTTCTTT. It yields the protein CASSGGIQNTEAFF.

The rearrangement joins TRBV20-1 to TRBJ2-7; TRBD2 aligns across 7 bases. This CDR3 comprises 14 residues. After removal of 0 bases from V and 5 bases from J, the junction contained 7 bases not matched to a gene. The V gene's germline CDR1 is DFQATT and CDR2 SNEGSKA (reference sequence). The CDR3 sequence: CSARDGRENHEQYF. The CDR3, as DNA: TGCAGTGCTAGAGATGGGCGGGAGAACCACGAGCAGTACTTC.

The J gene is TRBJ2-1, the V gene TRBV11-2; 9 bases align to TRBD2. J gave up 7 bases and V 1 base, and 8 bases lay outside the gene matches. This CDR3 spans 16 amino acids. The V gene's germline CDR1 is SGHAT and CDR2 FQNNGV. CDR3: CASSLGGGRVWNEQFF. In DNA, the CDR3 is TGTGCCAGCAGCTTAGGAGGCGGGAGGGTTTGGAATGAGCAGTTCTTC.

In its sample, this clonotype is medium-sized. The rearrangement joins TRBV2 to TRBJ2-1; the D gene is possibly TRBD1 (5 bases). Germline CDR1 and CDR2: SNHLY and FYNNEI. V was shortened by 8 bases and J by 10 bases, with 12 bases between the two germline ends. The CDR3 extends over 11 amino acids. In DNA form, the CDR3 reads TGTGCCAGCTCATTGACAGACGAGCAGTTCTTC. Translated: CASSLTDEQFF.

J is TRBJ1-1 and V is TRBV6-1, with TRBD1 as a possible D gene (5 bases). The germline V gene encodes CDR1 MNHNS and CDR2 SASEGT. The CDR3 is 13 amino acids. V was clipped by 1 base and J by 10 bases, with 13 bases between them. In DNA form, the CDR3 reads TGTGCCAGCAGTGAAGTGGACACCACATCAGCTTTCTTT. Residues: CASSEVDTTSAFF.

A few counts support this clonotype. The V gene is TRBV3-1, the J gene TRBJ2-2; TRBD2 matches at 14 bases. The CDR3 extends over 16 amino acids. V shed 7 bases, J shed 5 bases, and the junction held 6 bases outside the gene matches. The V gene's germline CDR1 is LGHDT and CDR2 YNNKEL (reference sequence). CDR3 amino acids: CASTRLAGGRTGELFF. For the CDR3, the DNA is TGTGCCAGCACCCGACTAGCGGGAGGGCGGACCGGGGAGCTGTTTTTT.

The table lists this clonotype with a few counts. At one boundary the junction diverges from the germline segment, which might be a read error. The chain joins TRBV5-1 to TRBJ2-5; no clear D gene. The length of the CDR3 is 14 residues. Germline values: CDR1 SGHRS, CDR2 YFSETQ. The DNA of the CDR3 is TGCGCCAGCAGCATACGGACGGCCGAAGAAACCCAGTACTTC. It specifies CASSIRTAEETQYF. Full variable domain (outside the CDR3, taken from reference TRBV5-1 and TRBJ2-5): KAGVTQTPRYLIKTRGQQVTLSCSPISGHRSVSWYQQTPGQGLQFLFEYFSETQRNKGNFPGRFSGRQFSNSRSEMNVSTLELGDSALYLCASSIRTAEETQYFGPGTRLLVL.

The chain couples TRBV20-1 to TRBJ2-2; D is unresolved. The germline V gene encodes CDR1 DFQATT and CDR2 SNEGSKA (reference sequence). V was cut by 1 base and J by 6 bases, with 0 bases left in between. This CDR3 comprises 10 residues. CDR3 residues: CSARAGELFF. As DNA, the CDR3 is TGCAGTGCTAGAGCCGGGGAGCTGTTTTTT.

There are many counts of this clonotype. The chain combines TRBV10-3 with TRBJ2-1, with 9 bases identical to TRBD1. Germline V gene sequence: CDR1 ENHRY, CDR2 SYGVKD. The V gene end was trimmed by 0 bases and the J gene end by 5 bases; junction bases not matched to a gene: 2. CDR3 size: 15 residues. CDR3 loop: CAISESRTGDNEQFF. In nucleotides, the CDR3 is TGTGCCATCAGTGAGTCTAGGACAGGGGACAATGAGCAGTTCTTC.

This clonotype has just a few counts. The chain recombines TRBV6-1 with TRBJ2-1; a weak D match, TRBD1 (6 bases). The CDR3 covers 12 residues. CDR1 and CDR2 from the germline V gene are MNHNS and SASEGT. V was shortened by 3 bases and J by 16 bases, with 16 bases between the two germline ends. This chain's CDR3 is CASSDPGTRNFF. The CDR3 DNA sequence: TGTGCCAGCAGTGACCCCGGGACAAGGAACTTCTTC.